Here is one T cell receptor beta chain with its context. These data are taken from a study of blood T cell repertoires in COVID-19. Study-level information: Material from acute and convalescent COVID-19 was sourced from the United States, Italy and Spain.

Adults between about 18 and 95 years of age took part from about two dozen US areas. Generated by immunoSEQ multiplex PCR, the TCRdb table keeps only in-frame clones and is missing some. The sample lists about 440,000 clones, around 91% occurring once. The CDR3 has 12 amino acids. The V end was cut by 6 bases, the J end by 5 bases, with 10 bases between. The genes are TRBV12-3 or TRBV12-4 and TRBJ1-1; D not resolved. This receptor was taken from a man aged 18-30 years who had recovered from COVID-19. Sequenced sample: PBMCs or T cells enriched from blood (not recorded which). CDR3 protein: CASSLTRTEAFF. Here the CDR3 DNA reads TGTGCCAGCAGCCTGACACGGACTGAAGCTTTCTTT.